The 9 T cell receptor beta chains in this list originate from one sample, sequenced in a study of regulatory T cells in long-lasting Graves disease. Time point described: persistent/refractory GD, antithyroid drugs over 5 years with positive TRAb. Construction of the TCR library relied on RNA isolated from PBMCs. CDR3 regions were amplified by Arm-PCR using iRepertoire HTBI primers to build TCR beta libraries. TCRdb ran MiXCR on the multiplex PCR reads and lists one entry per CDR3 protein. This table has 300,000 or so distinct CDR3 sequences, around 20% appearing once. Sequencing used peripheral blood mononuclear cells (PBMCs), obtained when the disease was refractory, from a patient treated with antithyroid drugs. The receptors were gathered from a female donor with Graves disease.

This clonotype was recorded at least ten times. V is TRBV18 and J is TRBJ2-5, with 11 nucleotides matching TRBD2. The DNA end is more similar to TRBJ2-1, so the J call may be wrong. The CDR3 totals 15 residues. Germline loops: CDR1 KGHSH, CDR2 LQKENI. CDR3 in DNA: TGTGCCAGCTCACCTACGGGACTAGCGGACAATGAGCAGTTCTTC. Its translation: CASSPTGLADNEQFF.

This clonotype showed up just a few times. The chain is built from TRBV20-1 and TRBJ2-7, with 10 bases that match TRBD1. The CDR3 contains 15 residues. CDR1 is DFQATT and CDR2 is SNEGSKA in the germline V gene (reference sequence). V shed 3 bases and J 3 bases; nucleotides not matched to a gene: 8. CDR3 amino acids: CSARGVTGGGYEQYF. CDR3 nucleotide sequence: TGCAGTGCTAGGGGGGTGACAGGGGGCGGCTACGAGCAGTACTTC.

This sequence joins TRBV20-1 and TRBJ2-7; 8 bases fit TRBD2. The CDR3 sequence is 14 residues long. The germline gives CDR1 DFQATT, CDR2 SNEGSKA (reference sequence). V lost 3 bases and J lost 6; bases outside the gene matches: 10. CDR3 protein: CSARESGSRGEQYF. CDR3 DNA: TGCAGTGCTAGGGAGAGCGGGAGTCGGGGCGAGCAGTACTTC.

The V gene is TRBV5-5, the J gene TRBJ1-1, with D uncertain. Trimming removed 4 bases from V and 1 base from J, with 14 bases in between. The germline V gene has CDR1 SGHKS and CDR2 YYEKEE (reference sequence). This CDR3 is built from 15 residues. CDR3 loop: CASSIRYGKNTEAFF. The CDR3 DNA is TGTGCCAGCAGCATCAGGTACGGGAAGAACACTGAAGCTTTCTTT.

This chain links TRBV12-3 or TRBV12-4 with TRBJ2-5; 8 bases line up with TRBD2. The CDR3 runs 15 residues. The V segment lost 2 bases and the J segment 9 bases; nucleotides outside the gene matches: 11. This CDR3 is CASSLSSGGPWAQYF. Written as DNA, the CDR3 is TGTGCCAGCAGTTTAAGTTCGGGGGGGCCGTGGGCCCAGTACTTC.

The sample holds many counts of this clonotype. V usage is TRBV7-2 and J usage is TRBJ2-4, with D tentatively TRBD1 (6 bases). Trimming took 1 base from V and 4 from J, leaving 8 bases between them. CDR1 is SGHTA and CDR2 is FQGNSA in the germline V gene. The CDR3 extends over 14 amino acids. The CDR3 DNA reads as TGTGCCAGCAGCTTAGGACAGGTTAAAAACATTCAGTACTTC. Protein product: CASSLGQVKNIQYF.

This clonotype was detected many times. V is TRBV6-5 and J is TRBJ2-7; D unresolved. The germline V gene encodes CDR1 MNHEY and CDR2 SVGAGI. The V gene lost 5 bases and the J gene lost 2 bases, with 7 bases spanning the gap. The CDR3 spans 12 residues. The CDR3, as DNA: TGTGCCAGCAGTAACTTAGCCTACGAGCAGTACTTC. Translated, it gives CASSNLAYEQYF.

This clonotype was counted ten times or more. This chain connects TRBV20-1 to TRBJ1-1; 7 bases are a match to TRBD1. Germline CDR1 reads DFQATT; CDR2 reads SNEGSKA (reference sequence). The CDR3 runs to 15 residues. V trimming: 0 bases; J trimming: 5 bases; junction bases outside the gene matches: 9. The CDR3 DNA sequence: TGCAGTGCTAGAGATCCGGCAGGGGGGGGGACTGAAGCTTTCTTT. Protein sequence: CSARDPAGGGTEAFF.

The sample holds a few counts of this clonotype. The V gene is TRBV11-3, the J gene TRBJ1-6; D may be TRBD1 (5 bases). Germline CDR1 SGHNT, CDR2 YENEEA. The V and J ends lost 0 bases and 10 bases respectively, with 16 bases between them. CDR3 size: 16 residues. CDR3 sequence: CASSLDRGTGTSPLHF. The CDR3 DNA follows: TGTGCCAGCAGCTTAGATCGGGGGACTGGCACATCACCCCTCCACTTT. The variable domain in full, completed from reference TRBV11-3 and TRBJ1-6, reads EAGVVQSPRYKIIEKKQPVAFWCNPISGHNTLYWYLQNLGQGPELLIRYENEEAVDDSQLPKDRFSAERLKGVDSTLKIQPAELGDSAVYLCASSLDRGTGTSPLHFGNGTRLTVT.